This TCR beta chain was identified in a study of a mutant IDH1 vaccine in newly diagnosed glioma. At the level of the study: Commencement of vaccination occurred 4-6 weeks following radiotherapy alone, or concurrently with temozolomide cycles. Every participant had undergone radiotherapy, temozolomide, or both before, and most underwent both. General study points: Pseudoprogression seemed unlinked to shifts in top peripheral T cell clonotypes.

Time point indicated: week 23, last vaccination. A single vaccine dose contained 300 ug of mutant IDH1 20-mer peptide, and topical imiquimod was used with it. Here immunoSEQ multiplex PCR was the method, and the copy in TCRdb shows in-frame clones only, minus some. The top ten hold about 15% of the sample, which has approximately 30,000 clones, approximately 78% seen once. The CDR3 runs to 15 residues. Germline CDR1 reads MNHEY; CDR2 reads SVGAGI. The V and J ends lost 7 bases and 2 bases respectively, with 18 bases between them. This clone occurred a few times. The antigen is not known. The receptor comes from a woman in her twenties or thirties with glioma. The sample here was PBMCs, taken from a glioma patient whose treatment included an IDH1 peptide vaccine. The genes are TRBV6-5 and TRBJ2-7; D possibly corresponds to TRBD1 (6 bases). CDR3 coding DNA: TGTGCCAGCAACACGGGACACCTGCACCCCTACGAGCAGTACTTC. Translation: CASNTGHLHPYEQYF.